Listed below are T cell receptor beta chains from one sample, sequenced in a study of T cell changes during pregnancy in multiple sclerosis. TCRdb's table, derived via immunoSEQ multiplex PCR, lists solely in-frame clones and lacks some. The top ten hold approximately 0.61% of the sample, which has around 48,000 clones, around 94% seen once. The sample in question was CD4+ T cells from peripheral blood mononuclear cells, obtained in the third trimester of pregnancy. These receptors all stem from a female donor with multiple sclerosis, enrolled in a pregnancy study. Each CDR3 is given with its conserved first and last residue. The D gene is left open where the match is weak. Part of the rows lack a size; the others show once, few, many or a class for expanded clones.

v_call	clone_size	d_call	j_call	cdr3_nt	cdr3_aa
TRBV2	NA	NA	TRBJ1-1	TGTGCCAGCAGTATGACAGCTCGGATTGAAGCTTTCTTT	CASSMTARIEAFF
TRBV29-1	NA	NA	TRBJ1-2	TGCAGCGTCACAGGGAGAGATGGCTACACCTTC	CSVTGRDGYTF
TRBV6-5	NA	NA	TRBJ1-1	TGTGCCAGCAGTTACATGGGACTGACTGAAGCTTTCTTT	CASSYMGLTEAFF
TRBV19	NA	NA	TRBJ1-3	TGTGCCAGTAGTGTACAGGGAAACTCTGGAAACACCATATATTTT	CASSVQGNSGNTIYF
TRBV14	NA	NA	TRBJ1-1	TGTGCCAGCAGCCTAAAATCGAACACTGAAGCTTTCTTT	CASSLKSNTEAFF
TRBV19	NA	TRBD2	TRBJ2-3	TGTGCCAGCAGAGCGGGAGTTTTAGATACGCAGTATTTT	CASRAGVLDTQYF
TRBV7-2	NA	NA	TRBJ2-5	TGTGCCAGCAGCTCTACAGGGTCTTGGGAGACCCAGTACTTC	CASSSTGSWETQYF
TRBV6-1	NA	NA	TRBJ2-7	TGTGCCAGCAGTGAACGCCAGGGGTCAACCTACGAGCAGTACTTC	CASSERQGSTYEQYF
TRBV6-6	NA	NA	TRBJ1-5	TGTGCCAGCAGTTACGCGATCGGGGGGCGCGATCAGCCCCAGCATTTT	CASSYAIGGRDQPQHF
TRBV28	NA	TRBD1	TRBJ1-5	TGTGCCAGCAGTTCAGGACAGGGCCTAAGCAATCAGCCCCAGCATTTT	CASSSGQGLSNQPQHF
TRBV5-8	NA	TRBD1	TRBJ2-7	TGTGCCAGCAGCTTGGGGATCAACCGGGACAGGGGGCCCTACGAGCAGTACTTC	CASSLGINRDRGPYEQYF
TRBV9	NA	TRBD2	TRBJ2-2	TGTGCCAGCAGCGTAGACGGGAGGGCCATGGGGGAGCTGTTTTTT	CASSVDGRAMGELFF
TRBV6-5	NA	TRBD2	TRBJ2-1	TGTGCCAGCAGGACCGGGACTAGACGAGGGGCTGAGCAGTTCTTC	CASRTGTRRGAEQFF
TRBV7-2	NA	NA	TRBJ1-1	TGTGCCAGCAGCTCGGGGGGAGGGAACACTGAAGCTTTCTTT	CASSSGGGNTEAFF
TRBV5-1	NA	NA	TRBJ2-5	TGCGCCAGCAGCACGGGGGAGCGAGGAGAGACCCAGTACTTC	CASSTGERGETQYF
TRBV5-8	NA	NA	TRBJ1-2	TGTGCCAGCAGCTTTTCAGGGTTTTCTCACTTC	CASSFSGFSHF
TRBV21-1	NA	NA	TRBJ1-5	TGTGCCAGCAGCAAAGGAACAGGGGGTTATCAGCCCCAGCATTTT	CASSKGTGGYQPQHF
TRBV7-9	NA	NA	TRBJ2-5	TGTGCCAGCAGCTTTAAAGAGACCCAGTACTTC	CASSFKETQYF
TRBV5-8	NA	TRBD1	TRBJ1-4	TGTGCCAGCAGCTCCATGACAGGGTGGGCTGAAAAACTGTTTTTT	CASSSMTGWAEKLFF
TRBV5-4	NA	NA	TRBJ2-5	TGTGCCAGCAGCTTGCGAACACCTCAAGAGACCCAGTACTTC	CASSLRTPQETQYF
TRBV28	NA	NA	TRBJ1-2	TGTGCCAGCGATAGGGGTCCCTGGGATTCTGGCTACACCTTC	CASDRGPWDSGYTF
TRBV5-4	NA	TRBD1	TRBJ2-3	TGTGCCAGCAGCTTAGTTGGACAGGGGGTGGGAGATACGCAGTATTTT	CASSLVGQGVGDTQYF
TRBV5-1	once	TRBD1	TRBJ1-4	TGCGCCAGCACTCCGGTGGGACAGGGTGGCGAAAAACTGTTTTTT	CASTPVGQGGEKLFF
TRBV5-1	NA	TRBD2	TRBJ2-5	TGCGCCAGCAGGCGTCTAGCGGGGGAGGGGGAGACCCAGTACTTC	CASRRLAGEGETQYF
TRBV29-1	NA	TRBD1	TRBJ2-7	TGCAGCGCCAGACAGGGATCCTACGAGCAGTACTTC	CSARQGSYEQYF
TRBV21-1	NA	NA	TRBJ1-2	TGTGCCAGCAGCCGCCACAGGGGGCGTATAGGCTACACCTTC	CASSRHRGRIGYTF
TRBV6-1	NA	NA	TRBJ1-5	TGTGCCAGCAGTGAAGCGGGCGCTAGCAATCAGCCCCAGCATTTT	CASSEAGASNQPQHF
TRBV6-5	NA	NA	TRBJ2-7	TGTGCCAGCAGTTACAACAGTTTCTCCTACGAGCAGTACTTC	CASSYNSFSYEQYF
TRBV6-1	NA	TRBD1	TRBJ2-1	TGTGCCAGCGACGACAGGGGGAACTACAATGAGCAGTTCTTC	CASDDRGNYNEQFF
TRBV4-2	NA	NA	TRBJ2-1	TGTGCCAGCAGCCAGGCCGAGACCTCGGGCAATGAGCAGTTCTTC	CASSQAETSGNEQFF
TRBV7-3	NA	NA	TRBJ2-6	TGTGCCAGCAGCCGCGACAGTTCTGGGGCCAACGTCCTGACTTTC	CASSRDSSGANVLTF
TRBV25-1	NA	TRBD1	TRBJ1-2	TGTGCCAGCAGTGACTCTGGGACAGGGTGGAAGTATGGCTACACCTTC	CASSDSGTGWKYGYTF
TRBV27	NA	TRBD2	TRBJ2-7	TGTGCCAGCAACCCGGGAGGCAGAATCTCCTACGAGCAGTACTTC	CASNPGGRISYEQYF
TRBV30	NA	NA	TRBJ1-6	TGTGCCTGGAGTTTCACAGGTTACGCTAATTCACCCCTCCACTTT	CAWSFTGYANSPLHF